A selection of T cell receptor beta chains follows, all from one sample in a study of blood T cell repertoires in COVID-19. Only in-frame clones appear in the TCRdb table, and some are missing; sequencing was by immunoSEQ multiplex PCR. The data show approximately 220,000 clones, over 80% seen once. Source material: PBMCs or T cells enriched from blood (not recorded which). All receptors come from a woman aged 25-40 years with acute COVID-19. Each CDR3 is given with its conserved first and last residue. A D gene is named only where the DNA matches it firmly. Clone sizes are given selectively: once, few, many, or a class where the clone is expanded.

j_gene,len,v_gene,abundance,d_gene,CDR3nt,CDR3aa
TRBJ1-6,15,TRBV5-1,NA,TRBD1,TGCGCCAGCAGAACAACATTGACAGGGAGGTCACCCCTCCACTTT,CASRTTLTGRSPLHF
TRBJ1-1,14,TRBV6-5,NA,TRBD1,TGTGCCAGCAACACAGGGGGCGCGGAAACTGAAGCTTTCTTT,CASNTGGAETEAFF
TRBJ1-1,20,TRBV19,NA,TRBD1,TGTGCCAGTAGTATCCCTAGCGTTTACGGGACAGGGGGCAGGGATACTGAAGCTTTCTTT,CASSIPSVYGTGGRDTEAFF
TRBJ1-2,15,TRBV6-5,NA,TRBD1,TGTGCCAGCAGTTACCTTGACAGGGGATCCTATGGCTACACCTTC,CASSYLDRGSYGYTF
TRBJ1-2,14,TRBV30,NA,NA,TGTGCCTGGAGTGTACAGGTCGCTAACTATGGCTACACCTTC,CAWSVQVANYGYTF
TRBJ1-5,16,TRBV7-9,NA,NA,TGTGCCAGCAGCTTAAGGCTATTCAGGGGCGGACAGCCCCAGCATTTT,CASSLRLFRGGQPQHF
TRBJ1-2,19,TRBV18,NA,NA,TGTGCCAGCTCACCGGAGGGTACAGTTCGTGATCTGTGGAGTCGTGGCTACACCTTC,CASSPEGTVRDLWSRGYTF
TRBJ2-2,15,TRBV7-6,NA,TRBD1,TGTGCCAGCAGTCCATCGGACAGGCTCACCGGGGAGCTGTTTTTT,CASSPSDRLTGELFF
TRBJ1-5,16,TRBV9,NA,TRBD1,TGTGCCAGCAGCACCCGGACAGGGGGCGTCGGTCAGCCCCAGCATTTT,CASSTRTGGVGQPQHF
TRBJ1-1,13,TRBV2,NA,NA,TGTGCCAGCGACCAGACTCCCGGGGCTGAAGCTTTCTTT,CASDQTPGAEAFF
TRBJ2-7,13,TRBV12-3/TRBV12-4,NA,TRBD1,TGTGCCAGCAGTTTAATTGACAGGGACGAGCAGTACTTC,CASSLIDRDEQYF
TRBJ1-5,15,TRBV10-2,once,NA,TGCGCCAGCAGGCCTGACAGGAGCGGGGGTCAGCCCCAGCATTTT,CASRPDRSGGQPQHF
TRBJ1-2,14,TRBV4-1,few,TRBD1,TGCGCCAGCAGCCTAGTCCGACAGGGGGGAGGCTACACCTTC,CASSLVRQGGGYTF